The T cell receptor (beta chain) described here comes from a study of CD8+ T cells in alopecia areata. As for the study in general: After 6 to 18 months of tofacitinib, follow-up continued 6 months off drug. Study-level results: Affected lesional scalp, above all in alopecia totalis/universalis, was more clonal than normal scalp.

On this clone: The antigen is undetermined.

Reverse transcription of extracted RNA yielded cDNA, which provided the sequencing template. Generated by immunoSEQ multiplex PCR, the TCRdb table keeps only in-frame clones and is missing some. The data contain under 300,000 clones, about three fifths of them seen just once; the ten biggest clones take up 0.75% to 0.95%. Regarding treatment: oral pan-JAK inhibitor, 5-10 mg twice daily. Peripheral blood and lesional scalp punch biopsies were taken from alopecia areata patients. Trimming took off 5 bases at V and 4 bases at J, with 14 bases between the two ends. Per germline, CDR1 SGHTA and CDR2 FQGNSA. This CDR3 contains 14 residues.

The chain couples TRBV7-2 to TRBJ1-1; D remains unclear. The input for sequencing was CD4+ T cells sorted from blood, taken around week 54, from a patient treated with tofacitinib. This sequence was found in a human donor with alopecia areata. This CDR3 reads CASSPTHGGTEAFF. For the CDR3, the DNA is TGTGCCAGCAGCCCGACCCATGGCGGCACTGAAGCTTTCTTT.